This T cell receptor beta chain was obtained from a study of cytomegalovirus exposure and HLA in healthy donors. This PCR relied on a set of 60 Vbeta primers and 13 Jbeta primers. This table comes from immunoSEQ multiplex PCR, and its TCRdb copy is limited to in-frame clones, with some not included. Of roughly 180,000 clones in the sample, around 82% were seen once. V was cut by 6 bases and J by 8 bases, with 17 bases left in between. The CDR3 totals 14 residues. Germline V gives CDR1 LNHDA, CDR2 SQIVND (reference sequence). Sequencing was done on a sample of PBMCs. This chain joins TRBV19 and TRBJ1-5; D may be TRBD1 (5 bases). The source is a young man in good health and CMV-seronegative. CDR3 region: CASRRDAGIEPQHF. The DNA for the CDR3 is TGTGCCAGTAGACGGGACGCGGGGATCGAGCCCCAGCATTTT.